This passage covers 23 T cell receptor beta chains from one sample sequenced in a study of blood T cell repertoires in COVID-19. This table comes from immunoSEQ multiplex PCR, and its TCRdb copy is limited to in-frame clones, with some not included. This sample has about 250,000 clones, with more than 65% found just once. Sequenced material: peripheral blood. These receptors came from a person aged 65-85 years with COVID-19, enrolled during active disease.

The rearrangement links TRBV2 to TRBJ2-7; maybe TRBD2 (5 bases). The CDR3 has 12 amino acids. Germline lookup yields CDR1 SNHLY and CDR2 FYNNEI. Trimming removed 2 bases from V and 7 bases from J, with 9 bases in between. The CDR3 DNA reads TGTGCCAGCAGTGAAAGAGGGTTGGAGCAGTACTTC. Translated, it gives CASSERGLEQYF.

The V call is TRBV3-1 (or the pseudogene TRBV3-2), the J call TRBJ1-5, with D possibly being TRBD1 (6 bases). This CDR3 is 15 amino acids long. Germline-derived CDR1 and CDR2 are LGHDT and YNNKEL (reference sequence). The V and J ends lost 1 base and 2 bases respectively, with 9 bases between them. The chain's CDR3 is CASSQGGGGNQPQHF. The CDR3 coding sequence is TGTGCCAGCAGCCAAGGAGGGGGTGGCAATCAGCCCCAGCATTTT.

V and J are TRBV5-1 and TRBJ2-7, with TRBD1 identical over 9 bases. After removal of 4 bases from V and 7 bases from J, the junction contained 9 bases not matched to a gene. The CDR3 covers 14 residues. Germline V gene lookup returns CDR1 SGHRS and CDR2 YFSETQ. DNA of the CDR3: TGCGCCAGCAGCGGACAGGGGCCGGGGAGGGAGCAGTACTTC. It encodes CASSGQGPGREQYF.

This sequence joins TRBV28 and TRBJ1-1; TRBD1 might be the D (6 bases). Germline CDR1 reads MDHEN; CDR2 reads SYDVKM. This CDR3 region has 13 residues. V shed 6 bases and J shed 10 bases, with 18 bases lying between them. CDR3 nucleotides: TGTGCCAGCAGCTTGGACAGCCTCTCGGGAGCTTTCTTT. This encodes CASSLDSLSGAFF.

The genes are TRBV29-1 and TRBJ1-2; 7 positions match TRBD1. This CDR3 contains 15 residues. CDR1 and CDR2 (germline): SQVTM, ANQGSEA. J was trimmed by 7 bases and V by 4 bases; bases with no gene match: 15. The CDR3 region has the DNA TGCAGCGTTGGAGAAACAGGGGTTAAGAGGGGTGGCTACACCTTC. Translating it yields CSVGETGVKRGGYTF.

V usage is TRBV2 and J usage is TRBJ2-7, with 14 positions matching TRBD2. The CDR3 runs to 15 residues. V dropped 8 bases and J dropped 9; count of bases not matched to a gene: 12. Germline-derived CDR1 and CDR2 are SNHLY and FYNNEI. CDR3 region: CASVPTSGGAGVQYF. Written as DNA, the CDR3 is TGTGCCAGCGTCCCGACTAGCGGGGGGGCGGGCGTGCAGTACTTC.

The chain combines TRBV19 with TRBJ1-1, with TRBD1 as a possible D gene (6 bases). The V gene lost 0 bases and the J gene lost 3 bases, with 17 bases spanning the gap. Germline V gene data show CDR1 as LNHDA and CDR2 as SQIVND (reference sequence). The CDR3 is 17 residues long. The CDR3 region is CASSIDAGAVIYTEAFF. The CDR3 nucleotides read TGTGCCAGTAGTATAGACGCAGGGGCTGTAATTTACACTGAAGCTTTCTTT.

The CDR3 is CASSITANTEAFF. DNA for the CDR3: TGTGCCAGCAGCATAACAGCGAACACTGAAGCTTTCTTT. The chain joins TRBV7-2 to TRBJ1-1; D is undetermined. Germline CDR1 and CDR2: SGHTA and FQGNSA. This CDR3 spans 13 amino acids. V shed 5 bases and J shed 1 base, with 8 bases lying between them.

CDR3 region: CASSLSGQGSDEQYF. CDR3 coding DNA: TGTGCCAGCAGTTTAAGCGGACAGGGGAGTGACGAGCAGTACTTC. The rearrangement uses TRBV28 and TRBJ2-7, with 9 nucleotides matching TRBD1. Germline V gives CDR1 MDHEN, CDR2 SYDVKM. With V trimmed by 2 bases and J by 5 bases, 7 bases remained unmatched. This CDR3 region has 15 residues.

This clone was detected only a few times. The CDR3 loop reads CASRDTNTGELFF. Written as DNA, the CDR3 is TGTGCCAGTCGGGATACAAACACCGGGGAGCTGTTTTTT. The gene calls are TRBV27 and TRBJ2-2, with D tentatively TRBD2 (5 bases). Trimming left V 9 bases short and J 2 bases short, with 10 bases between. This CDR3 region has 13 residues. Germline lookup yields CDR1 MNHEY and CDR2 SMNVEV (reference sequence).

This chain joins TRBV27 and TRBJ1-5; D unresolved. The CDR3 spans 13 residues. The V end lost 2 bases, the J end lost 9 bases, and 11 bases lay between the germline ends. Germline assignment: CDR1 MNHEY and CDR2 SMNVEV (reference sequence). The CDR3 is CASSLAGSGPQHF. CDR3 nucleotide sequence: TGTGCCAGCAGTTTAGCGGGATCAGGGCCCCAGCATTTT.

This clone appeared a few times. The CDR3 sequence: CASSYGSGGGEQYF. The CDR3 region has the DNA TGTGCCAGCAGTTACGGTAGCGGGGGAGGCGAGCAGTACTTC. The genes are TRBV6-5 and TRBJ2-7; 9 bases are shared with TRBD2. With 2 bases clipped from V and 6 bases from J, the junction kept 5 bases outside the gene matches. Germline CDR1 is MNHEY and CDR2 is SVGAGI. The CDR3 sequence is 14 residues long.

The V call is TRBV7-3, the J call TRBJ1-5; D is uncertain. This CDR3 comprises 13 residues. Germline V lookup: CDR1 SGHTA, CDR2 FQGTGA. V lost 2 bases and J 4 bases, leaving 6 bases between the germline ends. DNA for the CDR3: TGTGCCAGCAGCTTAGGGCCGAATCAGCCCCAGCATTTT. Protein sequence: CASSLGPNQPQHF. Using reference TRBV7-3 and TRBJ1-5 for the parts outside the CDR3, the full variable domain is GAGVSQTPSNKVTEKGKYVELRCDPISGHTALYWYRQSLGQGPEFLIYFQGTGAADDSGLPNDRFFAVRPEGSVSTLKIQRTERGDSAVYLCASSLGPNQPQHFGDGTRLSIL.

The chain carries TRBV13 and TRBJ1-4; 8 bases are shared with TRBD1. Trimming cost V 4 bases and J 6 bases; bases outside gene matches: 10. This CDR3 is 16 amino acids long. CDR1 is PRHDT and CDR2 is FYEKMQ in the germline V gene (reference sequence). The CDR3 DNA follows: TGTGCCAGCAGCTCCGCAGGACAGGGACGCGATGAAAAACTGTTTTTT. Translated: CASSSAGQGRDEKLFF. Together with reference TRBV13 and TRBJ1-4, the CDR3 gives the full variable domain: AAGVIQSPRHLIKEKRETATLKCYPIPRHDTVYWYQQGPGQDPQFLISFYEKMQSDKGSIPDRFSAQQFSDYHSELNMSSLELGDSALYFCASSSAGQGRDEKLFFGSGTQLSVL.

V usage is TRBV29-1 and J usage is TRBJ1-1; D uncertain. The CDR3 runs to 14 residues. CDR1 is SQVTM, CDR2 ANQGSEA, per germline. Trimming removed 4 bases at V and 0 bases at J, with 12 bases between. The chain's CDR3 is CSVGDGSMNTEAFF. As DNA, the CDR3 is TGCAGCGTTGGAGATGGCAGTATGAACACTGAAGCTTTCTTT.

In the case of this clone: A junction boundary mismatches the germline segment, possibly from a read error. This chain uses TRBV6-4 with TRBJ1-2, with TRBD1 matching 12 bases. CDR3 length: 16 amino acids. In germline, CDR1 is MRHNA, CDR2 SNTAGT. CDR3 residues: CAGSDSGTGGAGGYTF. The CDR3 DNA follows: TGTGCCGGCAGTGACTCAGGGACAGGGGGCGCCGGGGGCTACACCTTC.

CDR3 protein: CASSLEGVRGTEAFF. CDR3 nucleotide sequence: TGCGCCAGCAGCTTGGAGGGGGTGCGTGGCACTGAAGCTTTCTTT. The chain uses TRBV5-1 and TRBJ1-1; possible D gene TRBD1, 6 bases. The ends were cut back, 0 bases at V and 4 bases at J, with 13 bases in the middle. Germline values: CDR1 SGHRS, CDR2 YFSETQ. This CDR3 is 15 amino acids long.

The gene calls are TRBV7-2 and TRBJ1-6; 7 bases match TRBD1. This CDR3 is 17 amino acids long. The trim removed 3 bases at V and 7 bases at J, leaving 12 bases unmatched. The germline gives CDR1 SGHTA, CDR2 FQGNSA. The DNA of the CDR3 is TGTGCCAGCAGCTTTAACCCGGGACAGCTGATAAATTCACCCCTCCACTTT. Protein sequence: CASSFNPGQLINSPLHF.

The J gene is TRBJ2-7, the V gene TRBV30; the D gene is possibly TRBD2 (5 bases). V gave up 4 bases and J gave up 5 bases, with 15 bases separating them. Germline V gives CDR1 GTSNPN, CDR2 SVGIG (reference sequence). This CDR3 spans 13 amino acids. The CDR3 sequence is CAWNVGSSHEQYF. CDR3 coding DNA: TGTGCCTGGAATGTTGGGAGTAGCCACGAGCAGTACTTC.

The chain joins TRBV6-5 to TRBJ1-1, with 8 nucleotides matching TRBD1. The trim removed 4 bases at V and 0 bases at J, leaving 7 bases unmatched. CDR3 length: 16 residues. The germline V gene has CDR1 MNHEY and CDR2 SVGAGI. The CDR3 DNA follows: TGTGCCAGCAGTTTAGGGACAGGACAAATGAACACTGAAGCTTTCTTT. It yields the protein CASSLGTGQMNTEAFF.

The chain recombines TRBV3-1 (or the pseudogene TRBV3-2) with TRBJ2-3, with D maybe TRBD2 (6 bases). V lost 4 bases, J lost 4 bases, and 12 bases lay in between. The CDR3 totals 14 residues. Germline loops: CDR1 LGHDT, CDR2 YNNKEL (reference sequence). DNA for the CDR3: TGTGCCAGCAGCCCCCAGCGGGCCTCAGATACGCAGTATTTT. Translating it yields CASSPQRASDTQYF.

V is TRBV7-8 and J is TRBJ2-5; tentatively, D is TRBD2 (6 bases). Trimming stripped 1 base from V and 3 bases from J, with 12 bases between. The length of the CDR3 is 15 residues. Looked up from germline, CDR1 is SGHVS and CDR2 is FQNEAQ. CDR3 DNA: TGTGCCAGCAGCTTAGGGAGGAGGGGTAAAGAGACCCAGTACTTC. Its translation: CASSLGRRGKETQYF.

In this sample, this clone turned up a few times. The rearrangement links TRBV29-1 to TRBJ2-7; 7 bases agree with TRBD1. The trim removed 5 bases at V and 2 bases at J, leaving 0 bases unmatched. CDR1 and CDR2 from the germline V gene are SQVTM and ANQGSEA. The CDR3 totals 11 residues. The CDR3 reads CSVTGAYEQYF. The CDR3 DNA reads as TGCAGCGTTACAGGGGCCTACGAGCAGTACTTC.